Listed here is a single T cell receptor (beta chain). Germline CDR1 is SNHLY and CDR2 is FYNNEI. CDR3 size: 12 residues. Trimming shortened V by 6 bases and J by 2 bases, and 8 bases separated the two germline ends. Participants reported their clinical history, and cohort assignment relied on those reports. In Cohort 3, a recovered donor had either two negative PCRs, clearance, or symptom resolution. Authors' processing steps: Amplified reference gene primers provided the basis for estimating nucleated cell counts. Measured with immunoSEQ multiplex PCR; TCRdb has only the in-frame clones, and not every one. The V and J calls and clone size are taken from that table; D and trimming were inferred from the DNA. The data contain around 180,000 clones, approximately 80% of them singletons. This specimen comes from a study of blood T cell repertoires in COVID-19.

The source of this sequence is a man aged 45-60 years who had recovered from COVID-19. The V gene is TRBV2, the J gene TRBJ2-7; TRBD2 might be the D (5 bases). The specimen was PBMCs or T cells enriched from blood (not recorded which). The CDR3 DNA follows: TGTGCCAGCAGCGTGACTACCTACGAGCAGTACTTC. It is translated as CASSVTTYEQYF.